This T cell receptor (beta chain) was documented in a study of T cell changes during pregnancy in multiple sclerosis. Only in-frame clones appear in the TCRdb table, and some are missing; sequencing was by immunoSEQ multiplex PCR. Here the sample spans approximately 44,000 clones, roughly 90% being singletons. This clone has a handful of counts. CDR1 and CDR2 from the germline V gene are GTSNPN and SVGIG (reference sequence). The CDR3 covers 13 residues. Trimming shortened V by 3 bases and J by 1 base, and 9 bases separated the two germline ends. The sequencing here drew on CD8+ T cells from peripheral blood mononuclear cells, taken in the third trimester of pregnancy. The chain uses TRBV30 and TRBJ1-1, with D unclear. This TCR was sampled from a female donor with multiple sclerosis, enrolled in a pregnancy study. This CDR3 reads CAWRESGNTEAFF. The CDR3 region has the DNA TGTGCCTGGAGGGAGTCCGGGAACACTGAAGCTTTCTTT.